The 25 T cell receptor beta chains below all came from one sample that was sequenced in a study of PD-1 blockade in classical Hodgkin lymphoma. Generated by immunoSEQ multiplex PCR, the TCRdb table keeps only in-frame clones and is missing some. The repertoire includes about 50,000 clones, 85% to 90% of them detected once, and roughly 5.4% sits in the top ten. In every patient, relapse followed autologous stem cell transplantation, while exposure to brentuximab vedotin differed. The source material was peripheral blood mononuclear cells (PBMCs), sampled before the second cycle of nivolumab. The receptors stem from a human donor with classical Hodgkin lymphoma.

This clone has only a few counts. This chain links TRBV5-1 with TRBJ1-2; TRBD1 matches at 9 bases. The CDR3 is 13 residues long. Germline V CDR1 and CDR2: SGHRS, YFSETQ. V was pared by 3 bases and J by 9 bases, with 6 bases of the junction left unmatched. The CDR3 loop is CASSSGTGSRYTF. The CDR3 nucleotides are TGCGCCAGCAGCTCCGGGACAGGGAGCCGCTACACCTTC.

The V and J genes are TRBV11-3 and TRBJ2-1; TRBD1 matches 8 bases. This CDR3 is 16 amino acids long. V trimming: 1 base; J trimming: 3 bases; junction bases outside the gene matches: 5. CDR1 and CDR2 from the germline V gene are SGHNT and YENEEA. This chain's CDR3 is CASSLGGQGVYNEQFF. CDR3 DNA sequence: TGTGCCAGCAGCTTAGGAGGACAGGGTGTCTACAATGAGCAGTTCTTC.

The V call is TRBV30, the J call TRBJ1-5; no clear D. The V end was cut by 5 bases, the J end by 6 bases, with 14 bases between. The CDR3 consists of 13 residues. Germline CDR1 and CDR2: GTSNPN and SVGIG (reference sequence). Here the CDR3 DNA reads TGTGCCTGGGGAACGTTCGAACGTCAGCCCCAGCATTTT. This sequence encodes CAWGTFERQPQHF.

The gene calls are TRBV5-1 and TRBJ2-5; D is possibly TRBD1 (5 bases). The length of the CDR3 is 15 residues. CDR1 is SGHRS, CDR2 YFSETQ, per germline. V was pared by 0 bases and J by 2 bases, with 11 bases between. Here the CDR3 DNA reads TGCGCCAGCAGCTTGGGAGCAGGGTCACAAGAGACCCAGTACTTC. Translating it yields CASSLGAGSQETQYF.

This sequence joins TRBV6-1 and TRBJ2-1; 7 bases are a match to TRBD1. The germline V gene encodes CDR1 MNHNS and CDR2 SASEGT. The CDR3 is 15 residues long. V trimming: 8 bases; J trimming: 0 bases; junction bases outside the gene matches: 7. The CDR3 region has the DNA TGTGCCAGCTTATTAGGGGACAGCTCCTACAATGAGCAGTTCTTC. It is translated as CASLLGDSSYNEQFF.

The chain couples TRBV7-9 to TRBJ1-2; D remains ambiguous. This CDR3 region has 14 residues. Germline V gene sequence: CDR1 SEHNR, CDR2 FQNEAQ (reference sequence). Trimming cost V 0 bases and J 2 bases, with 7 bases left between them. CDR3 DNA sequence: TGTGCCAGCAGCTTAGCTCCGACAAACTATGGCTACACCTTC. This translates into CASSLAPTNYGYTF. Based on the CDR3 plus reference TRBV7-9 and TRBJ1-2, the full variable domain is DTGVSQNPRHKITKRGQNVTFRCDPISEHNRLYWYRQTLGQGPEFLTYFQNEAQLEKSRLLSDRFSAERPKGSFSTLEIQRTEQGDSAMYLCASSLAPTNYGYTFGSGTRLTVV.

The chain uses TRBV7-9 and TRBJ1-2; no definite D call. V was shortened by 5 bases and J by 10 bases, with 11 bases between the two germline ends. The germline V gene has CDR1 SEHNR and CDR2 FQNEAQ (reference sequence). This CDR3 contains 11 residues. CDR3 in DNA: TGTGCCAGCAGCCAAACGACGAACTACACCTTC. The encoded protein is CASSQTTNYTF. The whole variable domain, remainder taken from reference TRBV7-9 and TRBJ1-2, is DTGVSQNPRHKITKRGQNVTFRCDPISEHNRLYWYRQTLGQGPEFLTYFQNEAQLEKSRLLSDRFSAERPKGSFSTLEIQRTEQGDSAMYLCASSQTTNYTFGSGTRLTVV.

The chain employs TRBV28 and TRBJ1-2; D unclear. The germline V and J ends were trimmed by 4 bases and 7 bases, with 13 bases remaining between them. From germline, CDR1 is MDHEN and CDR2 SYDVKM. This CDR3 spans 13 amino acids. The CDR3: CASSYLGLGGYTF. The CDR3 DNA is TGTGCCAGCAGTTATCTAGGACTAGGTGGCTACACCTTC.

V gene TRBV5-1 combines with J gene TRBJ1-1; the D is unclear. This CDR3 comprises 13 residues. The germline CDR1 and CDR2 sequences are SGHRS and YFSETQ. Trimming removed 0 bases at V and 6 bases at J, with 9 bases between. CDR3 loop: CASSLAAPAEAFF. CDR3 in DNA: TGCGCCAGCAGCTTGGCGGCTCCGGCTGAAGCTTTCTTT.

The V call is TRBV19, the J call TRBJ1-1, with a tentative D call TRBD1 (5 bases). Germline CDR1 reads LNHDA; CDR2 reads SQIVND (reference sequence). V was trimmed by 4 bases and J by 5 bases, leaving 11 bases between them. The CDR3 sequence is 13 residues long. The CDR3 region has the DNA TGTGCCAGTAGTACTACCAGGGAAACTGAAGCTTTCTTT. It encodes CASSTTRETEAFF.

CDR3 in amino acids: CASSLLGGGPTDTQYF. CDR3 sequence (DNA): TGCGCCAGCAGCTTGTTGGGGGGCGGCCCCACAGATACGCAGTATTTT. The chain couples TRBV5-1 to TRBJ2-3, with D tentatively TRBD1 or TRBD2 (6 bases each). Trimming removed 1 base at V and 2 bases at J, with 14 bases between. The CDR3 sequence is 16 residues long. CDR1 is SGHRS and CDR2 is YFSETQ in the germline V gene.

The chain uses TRBV7-9 and TRBJ1-6; no reliable D call. This CDR3 is 15 amino acids long. V lost 3 bases and J 5 bases, leaving 11 bases between the germline ends. From germline, CDR1 is SEHNR and CDR2 FQNEAQ (reference sequence). In nucleotides, the CDR3 is TGTGCCAGCAGCTTTTTTGCAGTCAATAATTCACCCCTCCACTTT. It translates to CASSFFAVNNSPLHF.

V is TRBV5-1 and J is TRBJ2-2; D not certain. Germline V CDR1 and CDR2: SGHRS, YFSETQ. The length of the CDR3 is 16 residues. V dropped 1 base and J dropped 1 base, with 11 bases sitting between them. This CDR3 reads CASSLTVTMNTGELFF. Written as DNA, the CDR3 is TGCGCCAGCAGCTTGACTGTGACAATGAACACCGGGGAGCTGTTTTTT.

The count of this clone is one. The rearrangement uses TRBV2 and TRBJ2-1; 10 bases map to TRBD1. Germline V CDR1 and CDR2: SNHLY, FYNNEI. The junction had 4 bases not matched to a gene; V was cut back by 5 bases and J by 6 bases. This CDR3 has 14 amino acids. CDR3 DNA sequence: TGTGCCAGCAGTCCGGGACAGGGGTTCAATGAGCAGTTCTTC. It translates to CASSPGQGFNEQFF.

This chain joins TRBV27 and TRBJ1-5; D is unresolved. The V end was cut by 2 bases, the J end by 3 bases, with 8 bases between. CDR1 is MNHEY and CDR2 is SMNVEV in the germline V gene (reference sequence). The CDR3 is 14 residues long. The CDR3 bases are TGTGCCAGCAGTTTAGCGGGGAACAATCAGCCCCAGCATTTT. Its protein is CASSLAGNNQPQHF.

This clone was detected only a few times. The rearrangement links TRBV6-5 to TRBJ1-5; the D gene is possibly TRBD1 (6 bases). Per the germline V gene, CDR1 is MNHEY and CDR2 is SVGAGI. This CDR3 spans 14 amino acids. Trimming left V 6 bases short and J 7 bases short, with 16 bases between. In DNA form, the CDR3 reads TGTGCCAGCAGAACCGGGGGGCCGCGGCAGCCCCAGCATTTT. Translated: CASRTGGPRQPQHF.

CDR3 loop: CASSLTGTGGSPLHF. The DNA of the CDR3 is TGCGCCAGCAGCTTGACAGGGACAGGTGGTTCACCCCTCCACTTT. The rearrangement uses TRBV5-1 and TRBJ1-6, with 8 bases that match TRBD1. The CDR3 loop spans 15 amino acids. Germline trimming cut 1 base from V and 9 bases from J; bases unmatched to any gene: 6. Germline lookup yields CDR1 SGHRS and CDR2 YFSETQ. The full variable domain, with the rest looked up from reference TRBV5-1 and TRBJ1-6, is KAGVTQTPRYLIKTRGQQVTLSCSPISGHRSVSWYQQTPGQGLQFLFEYFSETQRNKGNFPGRFSGRQFSNSRSEMNVSTLELGDSALYLCASSLTGTGGSPLHFGNGTRLTVT.

The chain is built from TRBV28 and TRBJ2-7; the D gene is possibly TRBD1 (6 bases). CDR3 length: 15 residues. CDR1 MDHEN and CDR2 SYDVKM come from the germline V gene. Between the trimmed V and J ends, which lost 2 bases and 2 bases, there was a span of 13 bases. CDR3 DNA: TGTGCCAGCAGTTTACCGGGGACACCAACCTACGAGCAGTACTTC. Encoded protein: CASSLPGTPTYEQYF.

This clone was seen a few times. At one end the junction does not follow the germline gene, possibly because of a read error. The chain recombines TRBV29-1 with TRBJ1-1; D perhaps matches TRBD1 (6 bases). Looked up from germline, CDR1 is SQVTM and CDR2 is ANQGSEA. CDR3 length: 8 amino acids. This chain's CDR3 is CSVDNRDF. For the CDR3, the DNA is TGCAGCGTTGACAACAGGGACTTT.

V gene TRBV5-1 combines with J gene TRBJ1-4; the D gene is possibly TRBD1 (5 bases). Trimming pared 0 bases from V and 3 bases from J, leaving 12 bases between. The CDR3 sequence is 16 residues long. Germline CDR1 SGHRS, CDR2 YFSETQ. The CDR3, as DNA: TGCGCCAGCAGCTTGGCGCAGGGACCGGCTAATGAAAAACTGTTTTTT. Translation gives CASSLAQGPANEKLFF.

This clone is a singleton in its sample. J is TRBJ2-2 and V is TRBV5-1; 7 bases align to TRBD1. J lost 0 bases, V lost 4 bases, and 3 bases had no gene match. There are 15 residues in the CDR3. CDR1 SGHRS and CDR2 YFSETQ come from the germline V gene. The CDR3 loop reads CASSADRTNTGELFF. CDR3 DNA: TGCGCCAGCAGCGCGGACAGGACGAACACCGGGGAGCTGTTTTTT.

The V call is TRBV5-1, the J call TRBJ2-5; no clear D. This CDR3 has 14 residues. V lost 7 bases and J lost 1, with 14 bases in between. Germline V lookup: CDR1 SGHRS, CDR2 YFSETQ. The CDR3 sequence is CASQAGQPQETQYF. CDR3 nucleotide sequence: TGCGCCAGCCAGGCCGGGCAGCCCCAAGAGACCCAGTACTTC.

The chain carries TRBV12-5 and TRBJ2-3; 10 nucleotides line up with TRBD1. The CDR3 is 19 residues long. Germline assignment: CDR1 LGHNT and CDR2 FRNRAP. V lost 1 base, J lost 3 bases, and 13 bases stayed unmatched. The CDR3 DNA reads TGTGCTAGTGGTTTGGAGATTAGACAGGGGGCGCGGGAGACAGATACGCAGTATTTT. This translates into CASGLEIRQGARETDTQYF.

V and J are TRBV6-6 and TRBJ2-5; tentatively, D is TRBD2 (5 bases). CDR1 MNHNY and CDR2 SVGAGI come from the germline V gene (reference sequence). The ends were cut back, 5 bases at V and 5 bases at J, with 21 bases in the middle. The length of the CDR3 is 16 residues. In nucleotides, the CDR3 is TGTGCCAGCAGTCGTACTGGGCTGGGTAGGGAGGAGACCCAGTACTTC. The encoded protein is CASSRTGLGREETQYF.

The chain couples TRBV28 to TRBJ2-3; D tentatively reads TRBD1 or TRBD2 (5 bases each). CDR3 size: 20 residues. With 1 base removed from V and 0 bases from J, the gap between germline ends came to 23 bases. Germline CDR1 and CDR2: MDHEN and SYDVKM. CDR3 sequence (DNA): TGTGCCAGCAGTTTATACGTGCAGAGGGACGGCAGTTATAGCACAGATACGCAGTATTTT. Its protein product is CASSLYVQRDGSYSTDTQYF.